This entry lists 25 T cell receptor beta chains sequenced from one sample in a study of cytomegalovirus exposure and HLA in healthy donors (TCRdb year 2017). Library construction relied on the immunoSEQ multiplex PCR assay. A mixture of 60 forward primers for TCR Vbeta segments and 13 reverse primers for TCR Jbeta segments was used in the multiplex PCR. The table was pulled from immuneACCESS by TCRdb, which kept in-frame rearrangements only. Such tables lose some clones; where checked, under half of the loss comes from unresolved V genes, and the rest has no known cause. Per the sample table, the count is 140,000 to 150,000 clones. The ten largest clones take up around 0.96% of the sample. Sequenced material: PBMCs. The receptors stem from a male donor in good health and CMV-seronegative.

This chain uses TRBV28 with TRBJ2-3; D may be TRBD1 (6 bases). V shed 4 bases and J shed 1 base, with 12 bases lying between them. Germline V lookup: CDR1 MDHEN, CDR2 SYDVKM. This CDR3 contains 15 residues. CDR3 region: CASSSPTGGTDTQYF. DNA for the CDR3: TGTGCCAGCAGTTCCCCGACAGGAGGCACAGATACGCAGTATTTT.

Here the CDR3 reads CASSPDRGLEGYTF. In DNA form, the CDR3 reads TGCGCCAGCAGCCCCGACAGGGGGCTAGAAGGCTACACCTTC. The J gene is TRBJ1-2, the V gene TRBV5-1; 10 bases fit TRBD1. CDR1 and CDR2 (germline): SGHRS, YFSETQ. The length of the CDR3 is 14 residues. V dropped 4 bases and J dropped 8; count of bases not matched to a gene: 8.

Here the CDR3 DNA reads TGCGCCAGCAGCCAGGAGGACAGGGGACTAGACGAGCAGTACTTC. Translating it yields CASSQEDRGLDEQYF. The chain has TRBV4-1 and TRBJ2-7; possible D gene TRBD1, 9 bases. CDR3 length equals 15 residues. The V gene's germline CDR1 is MGHRA and CDR2 YSYEKL. V dropped 3 bases and J dropped 5 bases, with 17 bases sitting between them.

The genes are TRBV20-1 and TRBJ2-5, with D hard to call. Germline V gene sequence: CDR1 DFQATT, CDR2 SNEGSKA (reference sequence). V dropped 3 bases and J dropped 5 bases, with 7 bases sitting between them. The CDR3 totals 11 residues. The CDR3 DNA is TGCAGTGCTAGTCACCGGGAGACCCAGTACTTC. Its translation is CSASHRETQYF.

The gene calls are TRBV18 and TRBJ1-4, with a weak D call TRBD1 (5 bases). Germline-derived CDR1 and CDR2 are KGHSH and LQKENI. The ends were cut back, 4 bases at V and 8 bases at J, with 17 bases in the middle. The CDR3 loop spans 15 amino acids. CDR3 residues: CASSLWDFGGEKLFF. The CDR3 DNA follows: TGTGCCAGCTCACTTTGGGACTTTGGCGGAGAAAAACTGTTTTTT.

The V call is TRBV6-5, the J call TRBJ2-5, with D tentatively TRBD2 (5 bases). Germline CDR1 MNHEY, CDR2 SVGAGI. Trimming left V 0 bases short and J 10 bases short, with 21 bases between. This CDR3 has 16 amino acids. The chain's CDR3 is CASSYSRLAGPGSQYF. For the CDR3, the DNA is TGTGCCAGCAGTTACTCCAGGCTAGCCGGGCCGGGTAGCCAGTACTTC.

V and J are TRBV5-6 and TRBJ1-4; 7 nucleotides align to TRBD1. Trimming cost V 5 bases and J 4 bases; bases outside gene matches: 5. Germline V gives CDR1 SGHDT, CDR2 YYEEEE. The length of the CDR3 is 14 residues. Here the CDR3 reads CASRRDRFNEKLFF. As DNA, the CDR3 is TGTGCCAGCAGACGGGACAGATTTAATGAAAAACTGTTTTTT.

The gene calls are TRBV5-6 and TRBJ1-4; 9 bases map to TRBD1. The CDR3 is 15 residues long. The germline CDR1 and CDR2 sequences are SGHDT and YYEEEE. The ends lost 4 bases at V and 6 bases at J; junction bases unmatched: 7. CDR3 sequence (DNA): TGTGCCAGCAGCCGCCGGGACAGGGTATATGAAAAACTGTTTTTT. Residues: CASSRRDRVYEKLFF.

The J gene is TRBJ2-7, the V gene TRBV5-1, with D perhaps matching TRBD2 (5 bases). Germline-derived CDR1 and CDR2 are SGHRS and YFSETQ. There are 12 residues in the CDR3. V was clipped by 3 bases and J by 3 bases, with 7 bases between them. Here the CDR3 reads CASSSRDYEQYF. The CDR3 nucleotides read TGCGCCAGCAGCTCGAGGGACTACGAGCAGTACTTC.

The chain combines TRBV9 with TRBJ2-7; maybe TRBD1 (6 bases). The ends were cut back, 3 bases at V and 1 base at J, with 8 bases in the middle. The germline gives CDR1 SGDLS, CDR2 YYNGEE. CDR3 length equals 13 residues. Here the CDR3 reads CASSGGPSYEQYF. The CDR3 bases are TGTGCCAGCAGCGGGGGGCCTTCCTACGAGCAGTACTTC.

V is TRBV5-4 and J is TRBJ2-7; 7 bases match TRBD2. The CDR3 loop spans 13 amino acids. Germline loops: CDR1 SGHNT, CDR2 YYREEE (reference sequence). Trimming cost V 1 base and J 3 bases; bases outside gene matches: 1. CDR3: CASSLPSGYEQYF. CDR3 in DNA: TGTGCCAGCAGCTTGCCTAGCGGCTACGAGCAGTACTTC. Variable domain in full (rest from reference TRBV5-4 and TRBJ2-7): ETGVTQSPTHLIKTRGQQVTLRCSSQSGHNTVSWYQQALGQGPQFIFQYYREEENGRGNFPPRFSGLQFPNYSSELNVNALELDDSALYLCASSLPSGYEQYFGPGTRLTVT.

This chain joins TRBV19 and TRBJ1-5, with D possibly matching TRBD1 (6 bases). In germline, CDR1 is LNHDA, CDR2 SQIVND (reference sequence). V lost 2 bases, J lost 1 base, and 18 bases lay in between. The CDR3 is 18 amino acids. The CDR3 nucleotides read TGTGCCAGTAGTATAAAGTTAGGGACATCCTGGAGCAATCAGCCCCAGCATTTT. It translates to CASSIKLGTSWSNQPQHF.

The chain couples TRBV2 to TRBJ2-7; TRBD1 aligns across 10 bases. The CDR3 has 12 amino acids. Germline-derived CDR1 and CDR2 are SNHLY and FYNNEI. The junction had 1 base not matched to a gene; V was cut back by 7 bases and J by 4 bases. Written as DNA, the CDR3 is TGTGCCAGCACGGACAGGGGGTACGAGCAGTACTTC. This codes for CASTDRGYEQYF.

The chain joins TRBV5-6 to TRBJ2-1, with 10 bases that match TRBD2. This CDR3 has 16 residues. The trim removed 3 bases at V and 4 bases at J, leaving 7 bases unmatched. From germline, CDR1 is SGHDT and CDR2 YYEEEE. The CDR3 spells CASSYASGSGYNEQFF. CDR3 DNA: TGTGCCAGCAGCTATGCTAGCGGGAGTGGGTACAATGAGCAGTTCTTC.

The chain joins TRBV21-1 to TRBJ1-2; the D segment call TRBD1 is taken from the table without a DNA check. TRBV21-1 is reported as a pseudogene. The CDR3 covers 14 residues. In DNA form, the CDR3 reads TGTGCCAGCAGCAAGCCTACAGGGGGTAATGGCTACACCTTC. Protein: CASSKPTGGNGYTF.

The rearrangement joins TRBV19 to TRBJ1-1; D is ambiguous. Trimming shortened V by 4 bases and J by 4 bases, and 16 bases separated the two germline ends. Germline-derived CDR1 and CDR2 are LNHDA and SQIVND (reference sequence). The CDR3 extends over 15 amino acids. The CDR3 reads CASSKVAGSGTEAFF. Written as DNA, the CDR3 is TGTGCCAGTAGTAAGGTTGCGGGGTCAGGCACTGAAGCTTTCTTT.

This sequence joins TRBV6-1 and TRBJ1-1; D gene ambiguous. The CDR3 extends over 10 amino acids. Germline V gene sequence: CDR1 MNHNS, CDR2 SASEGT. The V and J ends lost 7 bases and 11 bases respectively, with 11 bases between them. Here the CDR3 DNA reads TGTGCCAGCACTTTGCGGGAGGCTTTCTTT. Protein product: CASTLREAFF.

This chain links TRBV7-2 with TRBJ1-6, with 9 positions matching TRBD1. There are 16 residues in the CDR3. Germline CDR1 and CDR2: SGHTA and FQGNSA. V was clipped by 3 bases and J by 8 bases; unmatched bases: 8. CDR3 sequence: CASSLRTGVMDSPLHF. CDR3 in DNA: TGTGCCAGCAGCTTGAGGACAGGGGTTATGGATTCACCCCTCCACTTT.

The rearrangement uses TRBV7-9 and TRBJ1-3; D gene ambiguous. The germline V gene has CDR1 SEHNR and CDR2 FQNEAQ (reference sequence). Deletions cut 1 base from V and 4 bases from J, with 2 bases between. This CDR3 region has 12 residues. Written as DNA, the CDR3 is TGTGCCAGCAGCTTAGTAGGAAACACCATATATTTT. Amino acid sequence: CASSLVGNTIYF.

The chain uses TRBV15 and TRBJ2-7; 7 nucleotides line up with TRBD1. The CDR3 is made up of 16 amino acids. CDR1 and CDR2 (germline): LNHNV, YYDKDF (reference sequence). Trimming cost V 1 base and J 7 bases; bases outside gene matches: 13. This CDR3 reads CATSRGRQGFLWEQYF. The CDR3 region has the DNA TGTGCCACCAGCAGAGGTCGACAGGGCTTCTTATGGGAGCAGTACTTC.

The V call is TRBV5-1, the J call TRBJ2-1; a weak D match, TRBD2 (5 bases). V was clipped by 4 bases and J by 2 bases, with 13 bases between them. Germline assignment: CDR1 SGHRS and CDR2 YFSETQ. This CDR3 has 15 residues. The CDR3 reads CASSQPTGTYNEQFF. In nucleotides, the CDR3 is TGCGCCAGCAGCCAGCCCACGGGGACCTACAATGAGCAGTTCTTC.

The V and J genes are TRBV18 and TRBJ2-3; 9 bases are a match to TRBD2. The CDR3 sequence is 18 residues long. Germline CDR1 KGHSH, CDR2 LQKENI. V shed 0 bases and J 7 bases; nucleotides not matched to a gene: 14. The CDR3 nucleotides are TGTGCCAGCTCACCACCTCCGCGGGCTAGCGGGGAGCGGAATACGCAGTATTTT. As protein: CASSPPPRASGERNTQYF.

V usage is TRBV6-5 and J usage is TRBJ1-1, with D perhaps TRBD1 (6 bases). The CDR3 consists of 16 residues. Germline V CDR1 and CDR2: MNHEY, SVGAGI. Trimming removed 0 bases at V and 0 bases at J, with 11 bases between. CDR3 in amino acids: CASSYSRGYVNTEAFF. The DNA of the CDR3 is TGTGCCAGCAGTTACTCGAGGGGGTACGTGAACACTGAAGCTTTCTTT.

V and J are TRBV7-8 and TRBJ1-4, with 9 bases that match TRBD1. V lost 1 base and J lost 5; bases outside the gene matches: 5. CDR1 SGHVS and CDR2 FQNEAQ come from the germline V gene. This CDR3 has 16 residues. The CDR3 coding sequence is TGTGCCAGCAGCTTAGACCCCGGGACAGGGAATGAAAAACTGTTTTTT. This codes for CASSLDPGTGNEKLFF.

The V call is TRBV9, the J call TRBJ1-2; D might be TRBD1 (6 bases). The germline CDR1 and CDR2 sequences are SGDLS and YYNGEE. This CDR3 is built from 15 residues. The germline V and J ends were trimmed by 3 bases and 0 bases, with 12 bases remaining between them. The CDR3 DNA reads TGTGCCAGCAGCGAGAAAGACAGGTCTAACTATGGCTACACCTTC. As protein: CASSEKDRSNYGYTF.